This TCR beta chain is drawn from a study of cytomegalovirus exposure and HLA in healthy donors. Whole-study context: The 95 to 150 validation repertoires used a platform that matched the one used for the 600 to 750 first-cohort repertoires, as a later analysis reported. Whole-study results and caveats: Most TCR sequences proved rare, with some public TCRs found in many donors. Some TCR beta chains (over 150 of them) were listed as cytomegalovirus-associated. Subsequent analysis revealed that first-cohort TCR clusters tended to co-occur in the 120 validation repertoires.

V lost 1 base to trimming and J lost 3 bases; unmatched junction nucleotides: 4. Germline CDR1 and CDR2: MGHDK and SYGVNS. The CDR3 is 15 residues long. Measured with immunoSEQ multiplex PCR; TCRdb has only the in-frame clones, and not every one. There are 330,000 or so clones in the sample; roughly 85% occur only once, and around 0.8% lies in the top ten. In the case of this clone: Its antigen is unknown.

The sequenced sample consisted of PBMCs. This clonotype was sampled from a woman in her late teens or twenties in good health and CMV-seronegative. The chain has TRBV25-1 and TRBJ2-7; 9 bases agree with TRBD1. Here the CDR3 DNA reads TGTGCCAGCAGTGAATTGTGGGACAGGGACTACGAGCAGTACTTC. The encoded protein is CASSELWDRDYEQYF.